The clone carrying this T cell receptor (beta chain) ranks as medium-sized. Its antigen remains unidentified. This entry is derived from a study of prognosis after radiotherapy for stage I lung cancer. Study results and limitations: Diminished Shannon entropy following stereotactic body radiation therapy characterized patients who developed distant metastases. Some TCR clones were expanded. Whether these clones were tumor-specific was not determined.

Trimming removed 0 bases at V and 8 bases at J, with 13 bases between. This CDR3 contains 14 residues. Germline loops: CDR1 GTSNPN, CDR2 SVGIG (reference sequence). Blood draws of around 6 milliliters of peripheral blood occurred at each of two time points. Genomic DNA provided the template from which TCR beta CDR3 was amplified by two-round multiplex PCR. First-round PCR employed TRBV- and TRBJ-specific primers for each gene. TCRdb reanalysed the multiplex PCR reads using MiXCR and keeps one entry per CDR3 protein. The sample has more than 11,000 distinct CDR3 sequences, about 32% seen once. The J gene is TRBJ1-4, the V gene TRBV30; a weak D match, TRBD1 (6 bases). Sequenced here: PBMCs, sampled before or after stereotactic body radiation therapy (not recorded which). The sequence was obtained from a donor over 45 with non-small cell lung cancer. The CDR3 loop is CAWSVRGGVEKLFF. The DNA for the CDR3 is TGTGCCTGGAGTGTAAGAGGGGGAGTCGAAAAACTGTTTTTT.